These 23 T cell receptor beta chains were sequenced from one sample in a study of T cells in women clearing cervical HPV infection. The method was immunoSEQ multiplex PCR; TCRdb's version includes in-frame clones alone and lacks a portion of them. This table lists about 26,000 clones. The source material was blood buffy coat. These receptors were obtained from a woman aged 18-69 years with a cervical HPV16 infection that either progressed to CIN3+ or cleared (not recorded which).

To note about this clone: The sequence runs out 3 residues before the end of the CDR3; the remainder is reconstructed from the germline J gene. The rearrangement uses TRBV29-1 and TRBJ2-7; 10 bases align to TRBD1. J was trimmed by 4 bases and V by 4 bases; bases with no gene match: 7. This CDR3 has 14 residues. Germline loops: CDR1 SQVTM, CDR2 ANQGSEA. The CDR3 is CSVATGGSSYEQYF. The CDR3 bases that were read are TGCAGCGTTGCGACAGGGGGCTCGTCGTACGAG.

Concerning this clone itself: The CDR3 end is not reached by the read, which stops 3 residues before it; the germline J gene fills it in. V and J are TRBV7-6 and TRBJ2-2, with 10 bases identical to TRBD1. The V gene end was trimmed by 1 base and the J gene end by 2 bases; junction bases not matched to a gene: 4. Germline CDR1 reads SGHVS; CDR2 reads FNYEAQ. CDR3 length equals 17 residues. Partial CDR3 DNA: TGTGCCAGCAGCTTAGGAGGGACAGGGGTTAACACCGGGGAG. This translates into CASSLGGTGVNTGE. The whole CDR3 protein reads CASSLGGTGVNTGELFF.

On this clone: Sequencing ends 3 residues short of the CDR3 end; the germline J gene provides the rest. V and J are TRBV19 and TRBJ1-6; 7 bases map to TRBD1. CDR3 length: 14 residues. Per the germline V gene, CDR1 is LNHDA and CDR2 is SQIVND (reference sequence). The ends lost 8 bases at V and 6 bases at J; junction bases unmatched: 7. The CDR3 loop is CASGPGQINSPLHF. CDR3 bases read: TGTGCCAGTGGCCCGGGACAGATTAATTCACCC.

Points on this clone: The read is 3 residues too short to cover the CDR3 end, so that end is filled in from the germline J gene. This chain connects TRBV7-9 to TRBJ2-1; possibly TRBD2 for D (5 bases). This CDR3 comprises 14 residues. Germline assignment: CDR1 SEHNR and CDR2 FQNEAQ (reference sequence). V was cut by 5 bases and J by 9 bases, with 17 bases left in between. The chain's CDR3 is CASSRVIGAGEQFF. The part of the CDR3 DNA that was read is TGTGCCAGCAGCCGGGTTATCGGTGCGGGTGAG.

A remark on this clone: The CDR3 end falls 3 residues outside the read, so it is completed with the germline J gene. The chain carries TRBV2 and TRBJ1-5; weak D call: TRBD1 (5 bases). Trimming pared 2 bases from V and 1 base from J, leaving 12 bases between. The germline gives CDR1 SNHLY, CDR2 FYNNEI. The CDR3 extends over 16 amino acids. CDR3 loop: CASSERARGSNQPQHF. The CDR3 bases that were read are TGTGCCAGCAGTGAAAGGGCACGGGGGAGCAATCAGCCC.

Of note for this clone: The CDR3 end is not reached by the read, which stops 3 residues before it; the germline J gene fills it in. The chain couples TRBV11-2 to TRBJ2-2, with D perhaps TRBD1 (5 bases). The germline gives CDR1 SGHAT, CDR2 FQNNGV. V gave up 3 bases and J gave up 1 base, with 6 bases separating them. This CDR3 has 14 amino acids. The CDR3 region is CASSFDRNTGELFF. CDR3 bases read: TGTGCCAGCAGCTTTGACAGGAACACCGGGGAG.

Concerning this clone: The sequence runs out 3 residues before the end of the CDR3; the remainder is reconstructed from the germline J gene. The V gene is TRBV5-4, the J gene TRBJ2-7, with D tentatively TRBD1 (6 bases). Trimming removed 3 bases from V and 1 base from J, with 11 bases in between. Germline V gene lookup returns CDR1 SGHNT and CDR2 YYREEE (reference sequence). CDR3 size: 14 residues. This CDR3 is CASSSKGQSYEQYF. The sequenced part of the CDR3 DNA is TGTGCCAGCAGCTCCAAGGGACAATCCTACGAG.

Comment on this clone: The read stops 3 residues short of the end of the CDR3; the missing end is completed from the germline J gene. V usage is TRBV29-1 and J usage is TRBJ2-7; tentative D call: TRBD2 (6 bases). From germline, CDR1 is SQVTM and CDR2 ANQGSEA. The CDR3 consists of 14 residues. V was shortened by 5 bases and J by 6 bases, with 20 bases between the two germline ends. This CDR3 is CSVMSTSSPSEQYF. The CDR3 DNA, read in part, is TGCAGCGTTATGAGTACTAGCTCGCCCTCCGAG.

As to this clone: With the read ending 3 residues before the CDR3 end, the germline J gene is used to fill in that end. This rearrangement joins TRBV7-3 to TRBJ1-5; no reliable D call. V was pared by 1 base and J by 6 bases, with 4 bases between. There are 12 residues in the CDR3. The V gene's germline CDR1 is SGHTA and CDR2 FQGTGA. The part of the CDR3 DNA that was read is TGTGCCAGCAGCTTAAAGCCTCAGCCC. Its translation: CASSLKPQP. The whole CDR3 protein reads CASSLKPQPQHF.

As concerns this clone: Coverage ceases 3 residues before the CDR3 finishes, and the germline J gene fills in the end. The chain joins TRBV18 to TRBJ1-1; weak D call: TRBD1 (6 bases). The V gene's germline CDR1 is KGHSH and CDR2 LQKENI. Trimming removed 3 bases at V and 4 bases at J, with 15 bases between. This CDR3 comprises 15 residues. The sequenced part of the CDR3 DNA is TGTGCCAGCTCACCCCAACGGACAGACTTCACTGAA. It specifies CASSPQRTDFTE. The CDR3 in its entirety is CASSPQRTDFTEAFF.

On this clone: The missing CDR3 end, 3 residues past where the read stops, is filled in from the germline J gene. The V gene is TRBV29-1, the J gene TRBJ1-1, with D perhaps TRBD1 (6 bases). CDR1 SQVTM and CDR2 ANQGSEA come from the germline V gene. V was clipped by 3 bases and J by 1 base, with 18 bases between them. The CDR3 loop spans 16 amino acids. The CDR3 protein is CSVDPGSTGTNTEAFF. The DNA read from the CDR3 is TGCAGCGTTGACCCAGGTTCAACAGGGACGAACACTGAA.

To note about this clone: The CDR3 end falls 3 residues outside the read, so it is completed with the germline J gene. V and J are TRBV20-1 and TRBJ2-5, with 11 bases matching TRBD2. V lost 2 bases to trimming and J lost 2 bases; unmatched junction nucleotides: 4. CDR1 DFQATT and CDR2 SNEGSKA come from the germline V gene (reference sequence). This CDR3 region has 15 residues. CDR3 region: CSARFSGGAQETQYF. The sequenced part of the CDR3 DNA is TGCAGTGCTAGATTTAGCGGGGGGGCACAAGAGACC.

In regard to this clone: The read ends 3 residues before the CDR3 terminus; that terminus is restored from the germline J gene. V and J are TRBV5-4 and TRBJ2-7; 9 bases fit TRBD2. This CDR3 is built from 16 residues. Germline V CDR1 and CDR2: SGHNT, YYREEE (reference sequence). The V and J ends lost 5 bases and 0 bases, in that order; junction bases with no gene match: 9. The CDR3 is CASSPLGSGGSYEQYF. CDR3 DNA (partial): TGTGCCAGCAGTCCCCTGGGTAGCGGGGGCTCCTACGAG.

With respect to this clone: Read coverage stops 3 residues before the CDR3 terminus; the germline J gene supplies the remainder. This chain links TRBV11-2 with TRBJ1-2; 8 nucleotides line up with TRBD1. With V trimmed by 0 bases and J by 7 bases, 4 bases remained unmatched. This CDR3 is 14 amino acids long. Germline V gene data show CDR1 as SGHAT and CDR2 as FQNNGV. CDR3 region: CASSLERTGIGYTF. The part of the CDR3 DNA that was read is TGTGCCAGCAGCTTAGAACGGACAGGGATTGGC.

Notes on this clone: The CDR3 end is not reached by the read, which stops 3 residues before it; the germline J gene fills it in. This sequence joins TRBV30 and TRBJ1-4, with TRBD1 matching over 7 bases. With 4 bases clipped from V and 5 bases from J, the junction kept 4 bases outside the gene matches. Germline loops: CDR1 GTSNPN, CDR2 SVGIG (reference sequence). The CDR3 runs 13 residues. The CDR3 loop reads CAWKGQLNEKLFF. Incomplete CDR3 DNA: TGTGCCTGGAAGGGACAGTTAAATGAAAAA.

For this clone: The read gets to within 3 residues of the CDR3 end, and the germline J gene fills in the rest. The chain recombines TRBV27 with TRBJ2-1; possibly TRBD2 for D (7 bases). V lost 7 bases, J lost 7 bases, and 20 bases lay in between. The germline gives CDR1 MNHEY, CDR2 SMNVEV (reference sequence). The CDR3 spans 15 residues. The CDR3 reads CASTNTWGGRNEQFF. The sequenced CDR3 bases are TGTGCCAGCACCAATACATGGGGGGGCAGGAATGAG.

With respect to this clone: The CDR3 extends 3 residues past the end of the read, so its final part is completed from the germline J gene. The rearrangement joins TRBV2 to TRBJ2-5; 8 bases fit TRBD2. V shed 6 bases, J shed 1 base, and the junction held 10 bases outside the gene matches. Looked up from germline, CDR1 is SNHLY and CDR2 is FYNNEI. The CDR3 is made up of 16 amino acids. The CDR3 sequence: CASRSTGTRAQETQYF. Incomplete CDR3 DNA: TGTGCCAGCAGGTCAACCGGGACTAGAGCCCAAGAGACC.

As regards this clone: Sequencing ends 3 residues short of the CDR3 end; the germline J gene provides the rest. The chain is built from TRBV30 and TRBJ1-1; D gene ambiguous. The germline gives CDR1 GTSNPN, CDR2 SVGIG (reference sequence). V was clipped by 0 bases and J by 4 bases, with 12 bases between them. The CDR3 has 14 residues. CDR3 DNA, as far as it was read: TGTGCCTGGAGTGTACTGAGGAGGGCCACTGAA. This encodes CAWSVLRRATE. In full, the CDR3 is CAWSVLRRATEAFF.

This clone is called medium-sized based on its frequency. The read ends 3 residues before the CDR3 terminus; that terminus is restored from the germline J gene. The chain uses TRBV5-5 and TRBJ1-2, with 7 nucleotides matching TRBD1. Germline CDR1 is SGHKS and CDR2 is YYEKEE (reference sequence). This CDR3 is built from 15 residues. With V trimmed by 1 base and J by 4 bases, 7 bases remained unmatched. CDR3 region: CASSLSGRGAYGYTF. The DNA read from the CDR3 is TGTGCCAGCAGCTTGAGCGGCAGGGGGGCCTATGGC.

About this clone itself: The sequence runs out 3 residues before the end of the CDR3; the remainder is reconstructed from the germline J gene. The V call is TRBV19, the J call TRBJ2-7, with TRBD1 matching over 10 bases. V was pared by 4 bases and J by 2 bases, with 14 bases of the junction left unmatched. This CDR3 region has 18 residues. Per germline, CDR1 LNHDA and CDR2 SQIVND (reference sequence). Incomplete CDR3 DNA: TGTGCCAGTAGTACCGCGACAGGGGGCTCTTCAGGGGCCTACGAG. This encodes CASSTATGGSSGAYE. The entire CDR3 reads CASSTATGGSSGAYEQYF. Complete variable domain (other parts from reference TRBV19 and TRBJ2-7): DGGITQSPKYLFRKEGQNVTLSCEQNLNHDAMYWYRQDPGQGLRLIYYSQIVNDFQKGDIAEGYSVSREKKESFPLTVTSAQKNPTAFYLCASSTATGGSSGAYEQYFGPGTRLTVT.

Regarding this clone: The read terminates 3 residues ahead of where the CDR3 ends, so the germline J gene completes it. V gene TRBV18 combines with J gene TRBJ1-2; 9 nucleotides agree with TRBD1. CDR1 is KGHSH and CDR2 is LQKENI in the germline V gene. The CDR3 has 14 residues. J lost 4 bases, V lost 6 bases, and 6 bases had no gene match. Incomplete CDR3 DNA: TGTGCCAGCTCGCGCGGACAGGGGATCTATGGC. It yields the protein CASSRGQGIYG. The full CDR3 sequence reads CASSRGQGIYGYTF.

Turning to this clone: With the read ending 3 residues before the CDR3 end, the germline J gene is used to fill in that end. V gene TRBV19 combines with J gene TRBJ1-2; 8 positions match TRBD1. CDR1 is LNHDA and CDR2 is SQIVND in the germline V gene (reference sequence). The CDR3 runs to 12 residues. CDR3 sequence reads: CASSDRGEGYTF. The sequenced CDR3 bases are TGTGCCAGTAGCGACAGGGGAGAAGGC.

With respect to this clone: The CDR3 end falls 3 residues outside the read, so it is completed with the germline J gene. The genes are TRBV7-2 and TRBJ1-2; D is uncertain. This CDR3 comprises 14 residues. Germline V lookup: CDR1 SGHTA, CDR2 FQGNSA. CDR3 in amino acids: CASSFPGSTDTYTF. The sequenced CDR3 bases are TGTGCCAGCAGCTTTCCAGGATCCACAGATACC.